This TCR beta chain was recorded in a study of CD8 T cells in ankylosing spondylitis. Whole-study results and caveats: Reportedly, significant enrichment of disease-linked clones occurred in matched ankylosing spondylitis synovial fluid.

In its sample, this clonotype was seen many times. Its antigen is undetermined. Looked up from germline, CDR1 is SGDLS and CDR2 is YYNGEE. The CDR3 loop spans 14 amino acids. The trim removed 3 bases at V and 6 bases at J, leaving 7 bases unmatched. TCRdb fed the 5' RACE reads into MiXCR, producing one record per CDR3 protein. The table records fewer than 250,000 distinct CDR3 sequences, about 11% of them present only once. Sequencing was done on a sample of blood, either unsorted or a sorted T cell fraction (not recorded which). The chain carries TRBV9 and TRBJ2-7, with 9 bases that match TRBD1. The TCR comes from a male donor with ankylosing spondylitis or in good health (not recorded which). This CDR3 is CASSDLGTGSEQYF. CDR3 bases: TGTGCCAGCAGCGACCTGGGGACAGGGAGCGAGCAGTACTTC.